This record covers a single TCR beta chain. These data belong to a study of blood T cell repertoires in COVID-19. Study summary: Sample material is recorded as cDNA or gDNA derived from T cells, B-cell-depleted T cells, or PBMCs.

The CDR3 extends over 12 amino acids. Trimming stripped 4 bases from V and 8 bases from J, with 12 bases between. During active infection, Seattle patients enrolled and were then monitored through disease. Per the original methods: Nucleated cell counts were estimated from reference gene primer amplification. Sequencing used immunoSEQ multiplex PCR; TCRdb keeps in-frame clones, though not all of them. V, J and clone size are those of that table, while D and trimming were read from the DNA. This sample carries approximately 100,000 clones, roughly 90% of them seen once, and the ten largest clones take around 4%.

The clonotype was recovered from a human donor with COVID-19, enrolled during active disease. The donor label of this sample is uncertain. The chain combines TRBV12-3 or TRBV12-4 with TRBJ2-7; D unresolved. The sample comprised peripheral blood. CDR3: CASSYRIGQQYF. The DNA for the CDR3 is TGTGCCAGCAGTTACAGAATAGGCCAGCAGTACTTC.